These T cell receptor beta chains were read from a single sample in a study of T-cell reconstitution after alpha-beta-depleted transplantation in children. TCRdb used MiXCR to reprocess the PCR reads, holding one entry per CDR3 protein. This repertoire shows about 290,000 distinct CDR3 sequences, just over 7.5% found once; its top ten account for around 10%. The sequencing here drew on peripheral blood, taken 360 days after TCRalphabeta/CD19-depleted stem cell transplant. These TCRs come from a female patient between 2 and 15 years old who had a stem cell transplant for Fanconi anemia, so the T cells may come from the graft donor. Each CDR3 is given with its conserved first and last residue. The order of the fields is J gene, V gene, D gene, clone size, CDR3 DNA, CDR3 protein. A D gene is named only where the DNA matches it firmly. The listing skips clone size in some rows; elsewhere it reads once, few, many or a size class.

TRBJ1-5 TRBV12-3/TRBV12-4 - many TGTGCCAGCAGTTTAAGGGCAGGGGATCAGCCCCAGCATTTT CASSLRAGDQPQHF
TRBJ1-5 TRBV18 - few TGTGCCAGCTCACCGGCTTGGAATCAGCCCCAGCATTTT CASSPAWNQPQHF
TRBJ2-1 TRBV11-2 TRBD2 many TGTGCCAGCAGCCAAGCGGGGGGTTGGAATGAGCAGTTCTTC CASSQAGGWNEQFF
TRBJ2-7 TRBV9 - - TGTGCCAGCAGCGGTGGGGCTAGCCTCTCCTACAAGCAGTACTTC CASSGGASLSYKQYF
TRBJ2-5 TRBV29-1 - - TGCAGCGTGGAGGGGGGGGCCTCCTGGGAGACCCAGTACTTC CSVEGGASWETQYF
TRBJ2-1 TRBV20-1 - - TGCAGTGCTAGAGATATCGGACTAAACTATAATGAGCAGTTCTTC CSARDIGLNYNEQFF
TRBJ2-2 TRBV18 - many TGTGCCAGCTCACCAGAACTACAGGGTGCTGGGGAGCTGTTTTTT CASSPELQGAGELFF
TRBJ1-5 TRBV20-1 - many TGCAGTGCTGGGGGAGGCAGGGATCAGCCCCAGCATTTT CSAGGGRDQPQHF
TRBJ1-6 TRBV7-9 - few TGTGCCAGCAGCTTTCAGGTGATGAATTCACCCCTCCACTTT CASSFQVMNSPLHF
TRBJ2-2 TRBV5-6 TRBD1 - TGTGCCAGCAGCAGAGGGACAGTAGGCGGGGAGCTGTTTTTT CASSRGTVGGELFF
TRBJ2-5 TRBV12-3/TRBV12-4 - many TGTGCCAGCAGTTTAAATGTCCAAGAGACCCAGTACTTC CASSLNVQETQYF
TRBJ2-7 TRBV6-1 - many TGTGCCAGCCAGCAGGGATACGAGCAGTACTTC CASQQGYEQYF
TRBJ2-7 TRBV2 TRBD1 - TGTGCCAGCAGTGTATTTAGGGACAGGGGAAGCTACGAGCAGTACTTC CASSVFRDRGSYEQYF
TRBJ2-5 TRBV20-1 - few TGCAGTGCTGGGGGGTTAGAGGAGACCCAGTACTTC CSAGGLEETQYF
TRBJ1-6 TRBV10-3 - few TGTGCCGTCGGGGGGACGTTGAATTCACCCCTCCACTTT CAVGGTLNSPLHF
TRBJ2-1 TRBV5-4 TRBD2 - TGTGCCAGCAGCTTCGGACTAGCGGGTTACGGGTCCTACAATGAGCAGTTCTTC CASSFGLAGYGSYNEQFF
TRBJ2-3 TRBV29-1 - many TGCAGCGTTGGAAGGGTAGCTACAGATACGCAGTATTTT CSVGRVATDTQYF
TRBJ1-1 TRBV6-1 TRBD1 many TGTGCCAGCAGCTGGACAGGGAGCCCAAATCTCTTATTT CASSWTGSPNLLF
TRBJ2-3 TRBV11-2 TRBD1 - TGTGCCAGCAGCGTTAAAGGTCTTGGGACAGTCGCTTCGGATACGCAGTATTTT CASSVKGLGTVASDTQYF
TRBJ2-7 TRBV7-8 - - TGTGCCAGCAGCTTCTCCTCCTACGAGCAGGACTTC CASSFSSYEQDF
TRBJ2-3 TRBV20-1 TRBD1 many TGCAGTGCTGGTCCAGGGGGCGAGTTCGATACGCAGTATTTT CSAGPGGEFDTQYF
TRBJ1-6 TRBV4-2 - many TGTGCCAGCAGCCAAGGGGACCAGAATTCACCCCTCCACTTT CASSQGDQNSPLHF
TRBJ2-1 TRBV30 - few TGTGCCTGTTTCAATGGATTGGGAAACAATGAGCAGTTCTTC CACFNGLGNNEQFF
TRBJ1-2 TRBV3-1 TRBD1 - TGTGCCAGCAGCCAAACAACCGGGACAGGGCACTATGGCTACACCTTC CASSQTTGTGHYGYTF
TRBJ1-1 TRBV7-2 - many TGTGCCAGCAGCGAAGACAGGTCGAGGACTGAAGCTTTCTTT CASSEDRSRTEAFF
TRBJ2-3 TRBV3-1 - many TGTGCCAGCAGCCAAGCGGCAGGTTGGACAGATACGCAGTATTTT CASSQAAGWTDTQYF
TRBJ1-6 TRBV12-3/TRBV12-4 - many TGTGCCAGCAGTTTAGTTGGGAGCTCCTATAATTCACCCCTCCACTTT CASSLVGSSYNSPLHF
TRBJ2-2 TRBV20-1 TRBD2 few TGCAGTGCTAACGGACTAGCCGCGAACACCGGGGAGCTGTTTTTT CSANGLAANTGELFF
TRBJ1-3 TRBV4-3 - many TGCGCCAGCAGCCAACAGACATACAATGGAAACACCATATATTTT CASSQQTYNGNTIYF
TRBJ1-6 TRBV5-1 TRBD1 - TGCGCCAGCAGCTTAACTACAGGGGGGTCTTCACCCCTCCACTTT CASSLTTGGSSPLHF
TRBJ1-5 TRBV5-1 TRBD1 many TGCGCCAGCAGTTATCAGGGGGGCAATCAGCCCCAGCATTTT CASSYQGGNQPQHF
TRBJ2-7 TRBV20-1 - many TGCAGTGCTAGAGAGTCAGCTACTACCGAGCAGTACTTC CSARESATTEQYF
TRBJ2-7 TRBV7-9 - many TGTGCCAGCAGCCGTTGGGAGAGCAACGAGCAGTACTTC CASSRWESNEQYF
TRBJ1-5 TRBV28 - - TGTGCCAGCGAGACGGTCGATCAGCCCCAGCATTTT CASETVDQPQHF
TRBJ2-7 TRBV6-6 - - TGTGCCAGCAGTTACTCTAAGGGAGACGAGCAGTACTTC CASSYSKGDEQYF
TRBJ2-1 TRBV7-9 - many TGTGCCACCCTCGAGCAGGGGGGAAGTGAGCAGTTCTTC CATLEQGGSEQFF
TRBJ1-3 TRBV5-6 TRBD1 - TGTGCCAGCAGCTTCCCAGGGGGCAGCTCTGGAAACACCATATATTTT CASSFPGGSSGNTIYF
TRBJ1-2 TRBV20-1 - many TGCAGTGCTAGTCCAGGGGCTCAGCTAGGCTACACCTTC CSASPGAQLGYTF
TRBJ2-7 TRBV5-5 - many TGTGCCAGCAGCATAAAAGCCGACTACGAGCAGTACTTC CASSIKADYEQYF
TRBJ1-5 TRBV12-3/TRBV12-4 - - TGTGCCAGCAGTTTTGGGCGTAGTTTTGGGGCCCAGCCCCAGCATTTT CASSFGRSFGAQPQHF
TRBJ1-1 TRBV21-1 - many TGTGCCATCGAGACCGAGTCGAACACTGAAGCTTTCTTT CAIETESNTEAFF
TRBJ2-7 TRBV20-1 - few TGCAGTGCTAGGCCCCCTTGGCTAGCGCCCAGCTCCTACGAGCAGTACTTC CSARPPWLAPSSYEQYF
TRBJ1-4 TRBV18 TRBD1 - TGTGCCAGCTCAAGGGGACAGGGCGGAACTAATGAAAAACTGTTTTTT CASSRGQGGTNEKLFF
TRBJ1-4 TRBV20-1 - few TGCAGTGCTAGACCGAGCGGGGGCGTAGGTAATGAAAAACTGTTTTTT CSARPSGGVGNEKLFF
TRBJ1-5 TRBV27 - many TGTGCCAGCAGGGCAGGACTTCCCAATCAGCCCCAGCATTTT CASRAGLPNQPQHF
TRBJ1-2 TRBV6-4 TRBD1 many TGTGCCAGCGAACCTAGGACAGGGTTCAGTGGCTACACCTTC CASEPRTGFSGYTF
TRBJ2-1 TRBV4-1 - many TGCGCCAGCAGCCAAGATCGACGGGACTTCCCGGGGTACTACAATGAGCAGTTCTTC CASSQDRRDFPGYYNEQFF
TRBJ2-3 TRBV10-3 TRBD2 many TGTGCCTCAGGGACTAGCGGGGGGGCCGGCACAGATACGCAGTATTTT CASGTSGGAGTDTQYF
TRBJ2-5 TRBV24-1 - few TGTGCCACCAGAAAGCCACAGCGACAAGAGACCCAGTACTTC CATRKPQRQETQYF
TRBJ1-1 TRBV7-2 TRBD1 many TGTGCCAGCAGCCCACAGGGGGCTGACACTGAAGCTTTCTTT CASSPQGADTEAFF
TRBJ2-1 TRBV9 TRBD2 many TGTGCCAGCAGCGTAGCTTCTGGGAAGTTGGCGGGAGGGTCCTACAATGAGCAGTTCTTC CASSVASGKLAGGSYNEQFF
TRBJ1-1 TRBV10-3 - many TGTGCCATCAGTGAGTACAGGGACTCAAGGGGCGGCACTGAAGCTTTCTTT CAISEYRDSRGGTEAFF
TRBJ2-5 TRBV15 TRBD2 few TGTGCCACCCGGGGGGGGGATCTACAAAGAGAAGAGACCCAGTACTTC CATRGGDLQREETQYF
TRBJ2-1 TRBV25-1 - many TGTGCCAGCAGTGAATTGACCAGCAATGAGCAGTTCTTC CASSELTSNEQFF
TRBJ1-1 TRBV5-1 TRBD1 many TGCGCCAGCAGCTTGGGTTACAGGGGTCCTACTGAAGCTTTCTTT CASSLGYRGPTEAFF
TRBJ1-2 TRBV28 - - TGTGCCAGCAGTTTACGGCAGGCCTATGGCTACACCTTC CASSLRQAYGYTF
TRBJ1-6 TRBV20-1 - many TGCAGTGCTCGGACGGGGAATTCACCCCTCCACTTT CSARTGNSPLHF
TRBJ2-4 TRBV28 - few TGTGCCAGCAGTCGCTCCCCCCTGACCCTAGCCAAAAACATTCAGTACTTC CASSRSPLTLAKNIQYF
TRBJ1-5 TRBV27 - few TGTGCCAGCAGTTTATCGACCCCAAGTCAGCCCCAGCATTTT CASSLSTPSQPQHF